This T cell receptor beta chain was retrieved from a study of cytomegalovirus exposure and HLA in healthy donors. Regarding donors, all were healthy bone marrow donors. This PCR relied on a set of 60 Vbeta primers and 13 Jbeta primers. The table came from immunoSEQ multiplex PCR; TCRdb's copy has only in-frame clones and leaves some out. The sample yields around 150,000 clones, around 78% seen once. As to this clone: No antigen is known for it.

Germline loops: CDR1 SGHRS, CDR2 YFSETQ. CDR3 length equals 15 residues. J lost 0 bases, V lost 7 bases, and 6 bases had no gene match. Broader study findings: A later analysis linked a missense DCLRE1C variant to TCR beta V- and J-gene trimming.

The TCR was taken from a man aged 40-50 years in good health and CMV-seronegative. The sequenced sample consisted of PBMCs. The chain links TRBV5-1 to TRBJ2-2, with 7 bases identical to TRBD1. CDR3 nucleotide sequence: TGCGCCAGCGGGCAGCAGGGGGCGAACACCGGGGAGCTGTTTTTT. Translated: CASGQQGANTGELFF.